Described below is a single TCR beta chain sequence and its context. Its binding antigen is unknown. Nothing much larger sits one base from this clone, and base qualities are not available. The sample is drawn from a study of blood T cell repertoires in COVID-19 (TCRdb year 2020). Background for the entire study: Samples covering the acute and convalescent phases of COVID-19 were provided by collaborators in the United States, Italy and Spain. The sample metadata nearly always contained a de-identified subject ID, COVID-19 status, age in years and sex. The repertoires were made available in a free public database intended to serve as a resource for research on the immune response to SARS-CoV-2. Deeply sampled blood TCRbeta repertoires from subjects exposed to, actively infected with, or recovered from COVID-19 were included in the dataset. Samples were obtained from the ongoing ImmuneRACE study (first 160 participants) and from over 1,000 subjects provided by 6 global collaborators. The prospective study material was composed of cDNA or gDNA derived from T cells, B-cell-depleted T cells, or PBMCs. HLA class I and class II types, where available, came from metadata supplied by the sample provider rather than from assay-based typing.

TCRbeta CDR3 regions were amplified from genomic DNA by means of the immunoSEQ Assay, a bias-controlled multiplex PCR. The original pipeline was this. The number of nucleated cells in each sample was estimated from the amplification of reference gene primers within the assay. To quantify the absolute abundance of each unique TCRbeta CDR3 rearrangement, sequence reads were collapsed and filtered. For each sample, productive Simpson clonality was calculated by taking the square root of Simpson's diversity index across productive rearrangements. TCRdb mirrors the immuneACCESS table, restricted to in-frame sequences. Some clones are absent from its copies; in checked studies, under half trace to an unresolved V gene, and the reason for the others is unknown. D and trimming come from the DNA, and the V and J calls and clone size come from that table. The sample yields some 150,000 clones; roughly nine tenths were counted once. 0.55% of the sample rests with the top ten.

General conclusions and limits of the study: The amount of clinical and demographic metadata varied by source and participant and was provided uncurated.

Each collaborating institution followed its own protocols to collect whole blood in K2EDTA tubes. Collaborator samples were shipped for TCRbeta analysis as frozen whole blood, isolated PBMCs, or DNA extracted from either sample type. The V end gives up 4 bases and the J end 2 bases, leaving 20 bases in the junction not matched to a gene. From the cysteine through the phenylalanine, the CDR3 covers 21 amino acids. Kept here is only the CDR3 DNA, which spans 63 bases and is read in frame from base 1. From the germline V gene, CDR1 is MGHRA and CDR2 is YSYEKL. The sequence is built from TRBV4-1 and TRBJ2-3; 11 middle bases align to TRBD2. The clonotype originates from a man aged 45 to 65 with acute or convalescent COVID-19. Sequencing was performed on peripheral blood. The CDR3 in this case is CASSLYRLAGKTDADTDTQYF. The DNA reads TGCGCCAGCAGCCTTTACCGACTAGCGGGGAAAACCGACGCCGACACAGATACGCAGTATTTT.